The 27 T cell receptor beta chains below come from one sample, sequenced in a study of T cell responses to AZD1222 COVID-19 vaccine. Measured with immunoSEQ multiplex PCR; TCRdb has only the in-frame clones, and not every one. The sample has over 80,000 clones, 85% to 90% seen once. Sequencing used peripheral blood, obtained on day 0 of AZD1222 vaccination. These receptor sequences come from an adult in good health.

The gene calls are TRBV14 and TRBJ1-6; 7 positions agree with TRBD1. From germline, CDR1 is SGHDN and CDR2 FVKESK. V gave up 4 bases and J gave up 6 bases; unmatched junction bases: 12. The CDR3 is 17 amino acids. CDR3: CASSLLLSAGGNSPLHF. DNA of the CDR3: TGTGCCAGCAGCCTACTCTTATCGGCAGGGGGTAATTCACCCCTCCACTTT.

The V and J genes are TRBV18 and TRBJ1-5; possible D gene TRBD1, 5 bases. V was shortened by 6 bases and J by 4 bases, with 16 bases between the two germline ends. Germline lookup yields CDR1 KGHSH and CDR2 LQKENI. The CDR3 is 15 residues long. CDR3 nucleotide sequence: TGTGCCAGCTCCTCACCTGTAGAGGGGAATCAGCCCCAGCATTTT. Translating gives CASSSPVEGNQPQHF.

The CDR3 sequence: CASSPGLLDYNEQFF. CDR3 sequence (DNA): TGTGCCAGCAGCCCGGGACTACTCGACTACAATGAGCAGTTCTTC. The chain links TRBV5-4 to TRBJ2-1, with 7 bases matching TRBD2. V shed 4 bases and J 3 bases; nucleotides not matched to a gene: 7. Germline CDR1 and CDR2: SGHNT and YYREEE (reference sequence). The CDR3 is 15 amino acids.

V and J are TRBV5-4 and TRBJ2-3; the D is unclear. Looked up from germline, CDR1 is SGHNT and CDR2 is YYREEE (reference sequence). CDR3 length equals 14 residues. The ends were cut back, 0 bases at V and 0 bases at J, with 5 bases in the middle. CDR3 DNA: TGTGCCAGCAGCTTGGTCGGAAGCACAGATACGCAGTATTTT. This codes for CASSLVGSTDTQYF.

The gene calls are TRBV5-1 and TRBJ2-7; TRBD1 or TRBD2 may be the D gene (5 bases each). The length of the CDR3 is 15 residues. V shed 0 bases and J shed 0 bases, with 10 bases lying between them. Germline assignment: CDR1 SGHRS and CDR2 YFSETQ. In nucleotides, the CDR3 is TGCGCCAGCAGCTTGGATGCAGGGAGCTCCTACGAGCAGTACTTC. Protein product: CASSLDAGSSYEQYF.

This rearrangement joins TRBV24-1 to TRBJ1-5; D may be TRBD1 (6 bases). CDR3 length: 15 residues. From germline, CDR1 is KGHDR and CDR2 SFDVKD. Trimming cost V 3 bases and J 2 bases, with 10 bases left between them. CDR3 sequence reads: CATSDGGRGNQPQHF. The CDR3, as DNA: TGTGCCACCAGTGATGGGGGGCGGGGCAATCAGCCCCAGCATTTT.

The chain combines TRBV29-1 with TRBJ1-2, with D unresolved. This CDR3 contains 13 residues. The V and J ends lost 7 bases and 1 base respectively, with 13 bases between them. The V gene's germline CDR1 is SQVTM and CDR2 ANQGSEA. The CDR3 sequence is CSDLLTFNYGYTF. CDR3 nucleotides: TGCAGCGACCTGTTGACTTTTAACTATGGCTACACCTTC.

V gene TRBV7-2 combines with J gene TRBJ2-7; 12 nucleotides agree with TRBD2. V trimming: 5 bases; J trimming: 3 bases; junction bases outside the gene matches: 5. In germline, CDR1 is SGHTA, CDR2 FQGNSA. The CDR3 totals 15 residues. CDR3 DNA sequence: TGTGCCAGCAGCCAGACTAGCGGGAGCTACTACGAGCAGTACTTC. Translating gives CASSQTSGSYYEQYF.

The DNA of the CDR3 is TGTGCCAGCAGCTTAGCGGGGTGGACAGAGTACAATGAGCAGTTCTTC. Amino acids: CASSLAGWTEYNEQFF. The chain couples TRBV7-2 to TRBJ2-1, with D perhaps matching TRBD1 (6 bases). Germline lookup yields CDR1 SGHTA and CDR2 FQGNSA. The CDR3 contains 16 residues. V shed 0 bases and J shed 4 bases, with 13 bases lying between them.

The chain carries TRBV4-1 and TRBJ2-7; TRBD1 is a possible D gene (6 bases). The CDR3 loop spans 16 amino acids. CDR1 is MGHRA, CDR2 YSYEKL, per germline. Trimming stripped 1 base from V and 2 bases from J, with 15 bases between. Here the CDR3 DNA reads TGCGCCAGCAGCCAAGTGGGGGCCATAGCTCCCTACGAGCAGTACTTC. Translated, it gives CASSQVGAIAPYEQYF.

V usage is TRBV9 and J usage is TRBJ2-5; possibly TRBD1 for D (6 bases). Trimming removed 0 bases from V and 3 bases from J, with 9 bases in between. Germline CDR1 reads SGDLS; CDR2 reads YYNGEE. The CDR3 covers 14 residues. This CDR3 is CASSVVPGEETQYF. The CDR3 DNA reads TGTGCCAGCAGCGTAGTGCCAGGGGAAGAGACCCAGTACTTC.

DNA of the CDR3: TGTGCCAGCAGTTCCCCCGGACTAGCGGCTACGTACGAGCAGTACTTC. It translates to CASSSPGLAATYEQYF. This sequence joins TRBV28 and TRBJ2-7, with 10 positions matching TRBD2. V lost 4 bases to trimming and J lost 4 bases; unmatched junction nucleotides: 10. CDR3 length equals 16 residues. Germline V gives CDR1 MDHEN, CDR2 SYDVKM.

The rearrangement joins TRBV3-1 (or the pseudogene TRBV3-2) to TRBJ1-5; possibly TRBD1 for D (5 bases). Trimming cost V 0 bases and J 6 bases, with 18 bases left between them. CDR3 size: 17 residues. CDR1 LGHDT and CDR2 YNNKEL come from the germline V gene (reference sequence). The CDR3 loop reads CASSQDNSGRATQPQHF. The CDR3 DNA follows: TGTGCCAGCAGCCAAGATAACTCGGGCAGGGCCACTCAGCCCCAGCATTTT.

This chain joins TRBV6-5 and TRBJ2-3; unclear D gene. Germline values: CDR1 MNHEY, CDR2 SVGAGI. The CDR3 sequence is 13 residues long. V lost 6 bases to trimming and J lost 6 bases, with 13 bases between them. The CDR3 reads CASRARPMDTQYF. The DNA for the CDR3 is TGTGCCAGCAGGGCTAGGCCTATGGATACGCAGTATTTT.

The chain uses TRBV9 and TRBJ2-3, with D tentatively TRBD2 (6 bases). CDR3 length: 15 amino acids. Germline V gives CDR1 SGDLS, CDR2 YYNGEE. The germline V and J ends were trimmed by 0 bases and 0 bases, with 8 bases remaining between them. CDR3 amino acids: CASSVAGVSTDTQYF. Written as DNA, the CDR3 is TGTGCCAGCAGCGTAGCGGGAGTGAGCACAGATACGCAGTATTTT.

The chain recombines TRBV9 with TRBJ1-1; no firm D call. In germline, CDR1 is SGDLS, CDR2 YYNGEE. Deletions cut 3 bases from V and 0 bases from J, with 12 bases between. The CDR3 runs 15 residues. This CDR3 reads CASSARGGLNTEAFF. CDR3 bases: TGTGCCAGCAGCGCCCGGGGAGGTCTGAACACTGAAGCTTTCTTT.

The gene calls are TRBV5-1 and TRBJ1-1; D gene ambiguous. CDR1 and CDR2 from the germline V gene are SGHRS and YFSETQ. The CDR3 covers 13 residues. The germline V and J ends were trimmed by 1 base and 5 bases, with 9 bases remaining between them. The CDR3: CASSLPQNTEAFF. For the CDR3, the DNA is TGCGCCAGCAGCTTGCCACAGAATACTGAAGCTTTCTTT.

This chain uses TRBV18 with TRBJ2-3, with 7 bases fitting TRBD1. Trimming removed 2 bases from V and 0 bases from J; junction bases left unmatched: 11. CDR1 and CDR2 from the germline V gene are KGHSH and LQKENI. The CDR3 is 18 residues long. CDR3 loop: CASSPRSRDRSSTDTQYF. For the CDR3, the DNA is TGTGCCAGCTCACCAAGAAGCCGGGACAGATCTAGCACAGATACGCAGTATTTT.

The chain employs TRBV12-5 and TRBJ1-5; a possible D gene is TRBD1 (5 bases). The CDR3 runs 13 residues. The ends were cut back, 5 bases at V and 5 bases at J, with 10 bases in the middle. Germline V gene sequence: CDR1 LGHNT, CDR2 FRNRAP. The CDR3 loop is CASGRDGDQPQHF. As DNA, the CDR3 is TGTGCTAGTGGTCGGGACGGCGATCAGCCCCAGCATTTT.

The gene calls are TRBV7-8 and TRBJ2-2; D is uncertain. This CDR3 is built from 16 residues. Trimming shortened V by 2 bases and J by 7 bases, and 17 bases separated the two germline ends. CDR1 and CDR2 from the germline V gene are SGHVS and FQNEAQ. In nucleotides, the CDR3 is TGTGCCAGCAGCTTATTAGGTGGCCCGAACGTCGGGGAGCTGTTTTTT. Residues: CASSLLGGPNVGELFF.

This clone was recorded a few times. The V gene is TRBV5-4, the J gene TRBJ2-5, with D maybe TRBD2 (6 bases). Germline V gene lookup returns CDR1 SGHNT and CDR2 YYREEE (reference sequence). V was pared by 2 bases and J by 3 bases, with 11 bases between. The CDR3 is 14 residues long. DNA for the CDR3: TGTGCCAGCAGCTTTACTTCTAGCGAAGAGACCCAGTACTTC. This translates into CASSFTSSEETQYF.

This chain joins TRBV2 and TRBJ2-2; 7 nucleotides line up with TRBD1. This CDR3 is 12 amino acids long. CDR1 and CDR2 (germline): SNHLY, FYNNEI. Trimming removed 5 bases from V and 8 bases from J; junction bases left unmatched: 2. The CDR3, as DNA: TGTGCCAGCAGTTCGGACAGGGGGGAGCTGTTTTTT. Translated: CASSSDRGELFF.

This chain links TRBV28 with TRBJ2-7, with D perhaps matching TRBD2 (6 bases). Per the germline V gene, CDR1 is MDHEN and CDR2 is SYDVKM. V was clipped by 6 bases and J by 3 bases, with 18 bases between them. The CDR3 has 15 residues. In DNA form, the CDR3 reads TGTGCCAGCAGAACCACCTCGGGACTTAACTACGAGCAGTACTTC. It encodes CASRTTSGLNYEQYF. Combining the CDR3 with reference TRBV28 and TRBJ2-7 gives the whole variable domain DVKVTQSSRYLVKRTGEKVFLECVQDMDHENMFWYRQDPGLGLRLIYFSYDVKMKEKGDIPEGYSVSREKKERFSLILESASTNQTSMYLCASRTTSGLNYEQYFGPGTRLTVT.

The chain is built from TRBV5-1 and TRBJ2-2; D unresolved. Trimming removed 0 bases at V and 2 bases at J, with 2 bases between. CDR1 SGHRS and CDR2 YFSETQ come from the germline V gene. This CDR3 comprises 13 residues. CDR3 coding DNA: TGCGCCAGCAGCTTGGGCAACACCGGGGAGCTGTTTTTT. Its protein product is CASSLGNTGELFF.

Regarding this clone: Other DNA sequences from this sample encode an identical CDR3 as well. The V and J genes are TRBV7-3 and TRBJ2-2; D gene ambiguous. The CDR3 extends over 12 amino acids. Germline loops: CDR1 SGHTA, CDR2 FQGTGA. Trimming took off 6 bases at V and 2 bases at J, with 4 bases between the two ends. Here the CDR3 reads CASSSNTGELFF. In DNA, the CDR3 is TGTGCCAGCAGTTCTAACACCGGGGAGCTGTTTTTT.

CDR3 amino acids: CASSPAGLAGVQETQYF. CDR3 in DNA: TGTGCCAGCAGTCCGGCGGGGCTAGCGGGGGTTCAAGAGACCCAGTACTTC. This chain joins TRBV6-2 or TRBV6-3 and TRBJ2-5; TRBD2 agrees at 10 bases. Germline CDR1 MNHEY, CDR2 SVGEGT. Trimming took 5 bases from V and 2 from J; bases not matched to a gene: 11. This CDR3 is 17 amino acids long.

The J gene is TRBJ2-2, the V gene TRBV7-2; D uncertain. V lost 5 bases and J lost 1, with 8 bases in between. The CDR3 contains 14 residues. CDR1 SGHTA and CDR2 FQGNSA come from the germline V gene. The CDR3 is CASSTRMNTGELFF. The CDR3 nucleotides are TGTGCCAGCAGCACCCGTATGAACACCGGGGAGCTGTTTTTT.